This entry concerns a single T cell receptor (beta chain). As yet, its antigen is unknown. V gave up 3 bases and J gave up 3 bases; unmatched junction bases: 6. The CDR3 contains 15 residues. Germline V gene sequence: CDR1 SGHRS, CDR2 YFSETQ. Before any sequencing was done, the ViraFEST assay used viral peptide pools to expand antigen-specific CD4+ T cells. Between days 10 and 11 of culture, CD4+ T cells were separated out. By PCR, the person was confirmed to have had SARS-CoV-2 infection between March and December 2020. Every well housed some 2 million PBMC, which grew in culture alongside about 10 IU/ml IL-2 and around 10 ug/ml peptides. Cultures had half their medium replaced with IL-2 medium on days 3 and 7. This entry belongs to a study of vaccination effects on CD4 cells after COVID-19. Overall study results and limits: The authors studied few convalescent patients and collected no early post-infection timepoints.

Here immunoSEQ multiplex PCR was the method, and the copy in TCRdb shows in-frame clones only, minus some. The data show roughly 26,000 clones, more than 75% seen once. The receptor's source is a human donor who had a prior SARS-CoV-2 infection. This sample comprised CD4+ T cells from PBMCs cultured with HCoV-NL63 spike peptides, obtained before COVID-19 vaccination. The chain has TRBV5-1 and TRBJ2-5; 9 nucleotides line up with TRBD2. The CDR3 sequence is CASSWRGGSEETQYF. The CDR3 coding sequence is TGCGCCAGCAGCTGGCGGGGGGGCAGCGAAGAGACCCAGTACTTC.